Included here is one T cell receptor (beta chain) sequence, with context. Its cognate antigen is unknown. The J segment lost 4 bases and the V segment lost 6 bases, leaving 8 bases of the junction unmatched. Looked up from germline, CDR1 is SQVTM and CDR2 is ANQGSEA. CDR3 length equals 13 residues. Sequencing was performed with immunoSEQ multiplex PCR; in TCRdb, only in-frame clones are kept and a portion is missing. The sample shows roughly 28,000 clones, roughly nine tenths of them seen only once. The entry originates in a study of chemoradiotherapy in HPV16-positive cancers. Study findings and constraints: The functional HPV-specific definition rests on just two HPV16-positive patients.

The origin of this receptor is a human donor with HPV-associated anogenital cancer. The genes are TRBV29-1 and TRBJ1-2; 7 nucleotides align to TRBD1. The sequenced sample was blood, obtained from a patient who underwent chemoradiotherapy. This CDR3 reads CSVGQTRAYGYTF. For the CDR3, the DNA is TGCAGCGTGGGACAGACAAGAGCCTATGGCTACACCTTC. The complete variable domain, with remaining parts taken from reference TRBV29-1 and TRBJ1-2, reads SAVISQKPSRDICQRGTSLTIQCQVDSQVTMMFWYRQQPGQSLTLIATANQGSEATYESGFVIDKFPISRPNLTFSTLTVSNMSPEDSSIYLCSVGQTRAYGYTFGSGTRLTVV.